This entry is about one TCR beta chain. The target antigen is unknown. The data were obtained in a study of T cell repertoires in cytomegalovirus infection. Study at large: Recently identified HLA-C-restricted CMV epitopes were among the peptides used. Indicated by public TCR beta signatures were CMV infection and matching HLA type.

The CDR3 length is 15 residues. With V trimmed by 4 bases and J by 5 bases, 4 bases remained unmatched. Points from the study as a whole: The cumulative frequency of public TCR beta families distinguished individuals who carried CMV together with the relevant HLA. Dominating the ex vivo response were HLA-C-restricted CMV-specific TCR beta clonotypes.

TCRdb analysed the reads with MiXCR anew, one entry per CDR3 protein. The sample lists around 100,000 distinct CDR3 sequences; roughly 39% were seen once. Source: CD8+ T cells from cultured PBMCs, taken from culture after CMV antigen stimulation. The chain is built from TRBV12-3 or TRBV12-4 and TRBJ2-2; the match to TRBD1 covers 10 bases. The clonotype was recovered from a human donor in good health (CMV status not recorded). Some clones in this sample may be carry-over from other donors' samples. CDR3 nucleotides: TGTGCCAGCAGTTCTGACAGGGGGCCTACCGGGGAGCTGTTTTTT. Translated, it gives CASSSDRGPTGELFF.